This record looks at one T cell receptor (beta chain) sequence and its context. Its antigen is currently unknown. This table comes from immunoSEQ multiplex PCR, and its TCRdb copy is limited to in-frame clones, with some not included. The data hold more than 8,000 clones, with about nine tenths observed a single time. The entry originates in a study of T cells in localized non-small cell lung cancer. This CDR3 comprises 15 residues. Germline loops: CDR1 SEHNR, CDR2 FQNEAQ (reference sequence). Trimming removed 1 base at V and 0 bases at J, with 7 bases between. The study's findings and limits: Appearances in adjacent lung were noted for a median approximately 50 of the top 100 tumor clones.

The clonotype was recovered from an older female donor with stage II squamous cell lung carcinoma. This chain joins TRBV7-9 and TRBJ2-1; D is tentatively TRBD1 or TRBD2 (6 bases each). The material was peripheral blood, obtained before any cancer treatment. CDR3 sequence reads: CASSLGGASYNEQFF. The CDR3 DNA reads TGTGCCAGCAGCTTAGGGGGGGCCTCCTACAATGAGCAGTTCTTC.